This T cell receptor beta chain is from a study of lymphopenia after photon versus proton radiotherapy. Findings and caveats of the study: Only patients who died were analyzed for survival; proton advantage is unproven. Under photons, naive T cells and diversity fell while effector/memory populations rose.

This CDR3 has 15 residues. Germline V gene lookup returns CDR1 SGHAT and CDR2 FQDESV (reference sequence). V was shortened by 1 base and J by 7 bases, with 17 bases between the two germline ends. This clone was observed once. The antigen is not known. Data came from immunoSEQ multiplex PCR; TCRdb stores just in-frame clones and leaves some out. Of over 35,000 clones listed, about 86% were seen once; the top ten hold approximately 10%. The rearrangement uses TRBV11-1 and TRBJ2-7; the D gene is possibly TRBD2 (6 bases). This receptor was obtained from a woman aged 65 to 85 with pancreatic cancer. Some clones in this sample may be carry-over from other donors' samples. Sequenced here: peripheral blood, sampled from a patient treated with proton-based radiotherapy. CDR3 sequence: CASSLGTGLAREQYF. CDR3 coding DNA: TGTGCCAGCAGCTTAGGGACGGGACTGGCCCGGGAGCAGTACTTC.